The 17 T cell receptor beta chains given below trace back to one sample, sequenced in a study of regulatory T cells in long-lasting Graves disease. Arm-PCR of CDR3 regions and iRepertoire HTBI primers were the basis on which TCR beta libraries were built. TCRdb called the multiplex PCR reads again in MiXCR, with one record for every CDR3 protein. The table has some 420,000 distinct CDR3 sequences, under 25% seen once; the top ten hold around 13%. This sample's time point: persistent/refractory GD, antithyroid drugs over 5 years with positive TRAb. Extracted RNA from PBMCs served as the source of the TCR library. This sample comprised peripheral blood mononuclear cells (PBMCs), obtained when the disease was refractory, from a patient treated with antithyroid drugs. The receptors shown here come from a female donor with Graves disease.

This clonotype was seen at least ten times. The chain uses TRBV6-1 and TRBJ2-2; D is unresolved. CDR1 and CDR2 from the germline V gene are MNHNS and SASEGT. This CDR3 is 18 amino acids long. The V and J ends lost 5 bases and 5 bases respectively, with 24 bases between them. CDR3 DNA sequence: TGTGCCAGCAGTCCATATTGGGGTGTTGGAAGTGATACCGGGGAGCTGTTTTTT. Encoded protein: CASSPYWGVGSDTGELFF.

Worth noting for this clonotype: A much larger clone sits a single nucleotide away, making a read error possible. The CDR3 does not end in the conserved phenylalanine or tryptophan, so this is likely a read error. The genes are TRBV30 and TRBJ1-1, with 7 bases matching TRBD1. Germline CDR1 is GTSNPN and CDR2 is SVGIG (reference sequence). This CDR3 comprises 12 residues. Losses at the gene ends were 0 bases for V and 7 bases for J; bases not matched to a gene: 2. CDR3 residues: CAWSVGQYEAFS. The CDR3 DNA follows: TGTGCCTGGAGTGTGGGACAGTATGAAGCTTTCTCT.

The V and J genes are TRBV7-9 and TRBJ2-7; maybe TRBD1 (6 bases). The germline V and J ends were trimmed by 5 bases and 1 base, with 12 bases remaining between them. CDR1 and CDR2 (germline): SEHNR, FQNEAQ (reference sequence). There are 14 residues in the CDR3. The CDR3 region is CASSPYRESYEQYF. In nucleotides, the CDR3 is TGTGCCAGCAGCCCCTACAGGGAGTCCTACGAGCAGTACTTC.

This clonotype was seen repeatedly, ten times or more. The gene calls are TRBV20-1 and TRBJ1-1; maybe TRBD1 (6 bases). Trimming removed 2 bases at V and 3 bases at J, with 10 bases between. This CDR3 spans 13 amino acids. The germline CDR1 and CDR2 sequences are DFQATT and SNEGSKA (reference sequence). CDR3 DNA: TGCAGTGCTAGAAGGGGGTTGGACACTGAAGCTTTCTTT. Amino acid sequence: CSARRGLDTEAFF.

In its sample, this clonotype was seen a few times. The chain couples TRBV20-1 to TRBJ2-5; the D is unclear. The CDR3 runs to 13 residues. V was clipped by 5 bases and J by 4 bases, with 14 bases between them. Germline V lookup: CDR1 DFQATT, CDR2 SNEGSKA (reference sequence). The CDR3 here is CSAGNKRRETQYF. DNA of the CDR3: TGCAGTGCTGGGAACAAGAGGAGAGAGACCCAGTACTTC.

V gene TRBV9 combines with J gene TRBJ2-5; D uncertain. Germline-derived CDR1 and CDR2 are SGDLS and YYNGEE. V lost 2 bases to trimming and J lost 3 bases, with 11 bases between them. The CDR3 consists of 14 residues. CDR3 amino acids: CASSVPDGKETQYF. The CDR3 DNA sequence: TGTGCCAGCAGCGTCCCGGACGGAAAAGAGACCCAGTACTTC.

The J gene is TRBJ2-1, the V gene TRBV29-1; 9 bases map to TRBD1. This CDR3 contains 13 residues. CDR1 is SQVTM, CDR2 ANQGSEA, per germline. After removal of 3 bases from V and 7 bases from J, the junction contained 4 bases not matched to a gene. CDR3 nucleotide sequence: TGCAGCGTTGAGGGACAGGGTTTAAATGAGCAGTTCTTC. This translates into CSVEGQGLNEQFF.

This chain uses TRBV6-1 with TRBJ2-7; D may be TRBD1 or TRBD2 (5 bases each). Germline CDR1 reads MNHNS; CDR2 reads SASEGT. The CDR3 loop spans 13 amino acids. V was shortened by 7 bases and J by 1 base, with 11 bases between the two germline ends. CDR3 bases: TGTGCCAGCATGAGGGGAAGTTCCTACGAGCAGTACTTC. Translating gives CASMRGSSYEQYF.

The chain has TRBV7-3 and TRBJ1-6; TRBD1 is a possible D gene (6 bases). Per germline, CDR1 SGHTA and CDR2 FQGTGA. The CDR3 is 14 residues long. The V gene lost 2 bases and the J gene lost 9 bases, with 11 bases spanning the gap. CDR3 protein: CASSLSGAGSPLHF. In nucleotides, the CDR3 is TGTGCCAGCAGCTTATCGGGGGCTGGTTCACCCCTCCACTTT.

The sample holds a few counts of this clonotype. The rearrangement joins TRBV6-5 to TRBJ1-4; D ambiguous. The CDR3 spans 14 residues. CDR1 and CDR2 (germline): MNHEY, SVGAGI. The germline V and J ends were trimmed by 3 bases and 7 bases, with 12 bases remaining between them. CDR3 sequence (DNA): TGTGCCAGCAGTTATCGCTCCCCCAGTGAAAAACTGTTTTTT. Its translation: CASSYRSPSEKLFF.

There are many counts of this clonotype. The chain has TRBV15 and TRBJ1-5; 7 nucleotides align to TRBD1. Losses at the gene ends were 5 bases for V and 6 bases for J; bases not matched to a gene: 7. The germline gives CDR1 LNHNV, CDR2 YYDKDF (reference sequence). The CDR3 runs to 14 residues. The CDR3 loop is CATSATRGTQPQHF. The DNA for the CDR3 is TGTGCCACCAGCGCGACCAGGGGGACTCAGCCCCAGCATTTT.

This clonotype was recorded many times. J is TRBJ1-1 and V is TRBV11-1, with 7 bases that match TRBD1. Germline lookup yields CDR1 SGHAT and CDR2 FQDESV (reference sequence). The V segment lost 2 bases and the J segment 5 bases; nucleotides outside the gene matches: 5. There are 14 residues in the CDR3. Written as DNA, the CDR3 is TGTGCCAGCAGCTTATCAGGGGGAAGGACTGAAGCTTTCTTT. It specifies CASSLSGGRTEAFF.

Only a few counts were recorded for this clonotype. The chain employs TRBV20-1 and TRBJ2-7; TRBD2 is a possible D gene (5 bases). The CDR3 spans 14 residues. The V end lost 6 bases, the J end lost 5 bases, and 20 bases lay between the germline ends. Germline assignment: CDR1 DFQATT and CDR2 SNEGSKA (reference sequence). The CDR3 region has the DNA TGCAGTGCGCCGAGAGGGCCGGTGACCCACGAGCAGTACTTC. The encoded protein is CSAPRGPVTHEQYF.

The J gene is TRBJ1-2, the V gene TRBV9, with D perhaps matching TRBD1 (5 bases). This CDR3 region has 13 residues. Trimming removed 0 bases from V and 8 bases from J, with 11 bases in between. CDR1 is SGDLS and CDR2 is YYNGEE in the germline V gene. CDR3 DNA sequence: TGTGCCAGCAGCGTAGCGCCAGGGCACGGCTACACCTTC. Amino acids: CASSVAPGHGYTF.

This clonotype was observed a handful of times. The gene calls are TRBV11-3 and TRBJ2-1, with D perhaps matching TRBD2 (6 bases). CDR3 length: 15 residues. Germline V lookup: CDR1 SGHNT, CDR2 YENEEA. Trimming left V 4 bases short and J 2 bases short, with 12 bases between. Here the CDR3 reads CASSYLATAYNEQFF. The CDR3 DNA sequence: TGTGCCAGCAGCTATCTAGCGACAGCCTACAATGAGCAGTTCTTC.

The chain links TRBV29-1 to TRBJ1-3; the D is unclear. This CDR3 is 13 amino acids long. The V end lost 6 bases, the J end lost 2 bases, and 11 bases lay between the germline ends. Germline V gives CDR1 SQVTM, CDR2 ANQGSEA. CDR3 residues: CSVGYTAGNTIYF. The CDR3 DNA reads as TGCAGCGTGGGATACACCGCTGGAAACACCATATATTTT.

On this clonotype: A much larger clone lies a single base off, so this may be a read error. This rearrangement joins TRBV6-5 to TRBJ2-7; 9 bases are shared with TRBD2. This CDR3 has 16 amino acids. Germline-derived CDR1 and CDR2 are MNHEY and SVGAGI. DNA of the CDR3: TGTGCCAGCAGTTACCCGACTAGCGGTGGGGCCTACAAGCAGTACTTC. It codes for CASSYPTSGGAYKQYF.